The clone carrying this TCR beta chain showed up many times. These data are taken from a study of metastatic and nonmetastatic thyroid tumors. Not a single patient had been given any form of treatment at any point before undergoing thyroid surgery. Original processing notes: A distant-metastasis classifier for papillary thyroid cancer was built using CDR3 differences across clinicopathological groups. TCRdb reprocessed the PCR reads using MiXCR. What appears here as the V and J calls and clone size reflects TCRdb's work, not the paper's. The sample lists 35,000 to 45,000 clones, around 10% occurring once. Trimming removed 6 bases at V and 4 bases at J, with 8 bases between. Per germline, CDR1 MDHEN and CDR2 SYDVKM. The CDR3 runs to 12 residues.

The TCR was taken from a male donor with papillary thyroid cancer or a benign thyroid nodule (not recorded which). Some clones in this sample may be carry-over from other donors' samples. This chain uses TRBV28 with TRBJ2-3; the D is unclear. Sequencing was done on a sample of blood. DNA for the CDR3: TGTGCCAGCAGGAACAGTGCAGATACGCAGTATTTT. Amino acid sequence: CASRNSADTQYF.